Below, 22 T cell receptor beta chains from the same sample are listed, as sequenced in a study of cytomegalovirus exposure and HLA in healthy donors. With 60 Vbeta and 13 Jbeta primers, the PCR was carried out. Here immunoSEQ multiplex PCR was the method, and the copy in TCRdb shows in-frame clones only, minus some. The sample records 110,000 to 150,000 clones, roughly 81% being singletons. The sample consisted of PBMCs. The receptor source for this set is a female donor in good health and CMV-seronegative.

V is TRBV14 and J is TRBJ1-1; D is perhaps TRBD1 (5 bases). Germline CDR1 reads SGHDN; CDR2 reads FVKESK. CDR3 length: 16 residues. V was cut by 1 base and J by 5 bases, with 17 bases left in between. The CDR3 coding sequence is TGTGCCAGCAGCCAAGGGATGGGACGGGAGGGAACTGAAGCTTTCTTT. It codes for CASSQGMGREGTEAFF.

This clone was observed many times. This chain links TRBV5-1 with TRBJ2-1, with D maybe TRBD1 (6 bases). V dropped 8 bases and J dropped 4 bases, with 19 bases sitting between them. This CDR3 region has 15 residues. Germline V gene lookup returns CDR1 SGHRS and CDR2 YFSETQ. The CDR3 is CASTNWDNQYNEQFF. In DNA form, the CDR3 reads TGCGCCAGTACCAATTGGGACAACCAATACAATGAGCAGTTCTTC.

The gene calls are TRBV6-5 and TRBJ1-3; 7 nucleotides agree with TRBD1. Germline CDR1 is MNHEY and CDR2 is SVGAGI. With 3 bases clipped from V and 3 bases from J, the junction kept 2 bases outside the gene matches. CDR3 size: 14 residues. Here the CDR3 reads CASSYGTVGNTIYF. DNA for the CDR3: TGTGCCAGCAGTTATGGGACAGTTGGAAACACCATATATTTT.

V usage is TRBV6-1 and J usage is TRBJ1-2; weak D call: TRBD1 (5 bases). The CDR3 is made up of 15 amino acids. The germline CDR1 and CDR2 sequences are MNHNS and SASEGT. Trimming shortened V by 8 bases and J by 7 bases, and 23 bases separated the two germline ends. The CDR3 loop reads CASADTGYAISGYTF. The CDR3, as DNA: TGTGCCAGCGCTGATACAGGCTACGCTATAAGTGGCTACACCTTC.

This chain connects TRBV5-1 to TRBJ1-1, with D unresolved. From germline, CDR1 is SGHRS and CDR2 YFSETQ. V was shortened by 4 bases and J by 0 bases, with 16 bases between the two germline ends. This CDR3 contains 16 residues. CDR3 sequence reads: CASSPPSTPVNTEAFF. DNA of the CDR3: TGCGCCAGCAGCCCCCCTTCCACACCTGTGAACACTGAAGCTTTCTTT.

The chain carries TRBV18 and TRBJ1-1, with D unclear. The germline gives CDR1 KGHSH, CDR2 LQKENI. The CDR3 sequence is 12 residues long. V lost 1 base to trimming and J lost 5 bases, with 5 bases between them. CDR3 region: CASSPQETEAFF. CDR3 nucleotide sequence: TGTGCCAGCTCACCACAGGAGACTGAAGCTTTCTTT.

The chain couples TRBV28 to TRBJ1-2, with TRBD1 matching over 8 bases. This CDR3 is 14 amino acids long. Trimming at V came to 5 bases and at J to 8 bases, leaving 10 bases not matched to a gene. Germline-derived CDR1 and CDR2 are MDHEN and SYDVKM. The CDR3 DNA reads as TGTGCCAGCAGTCTATTAGGACAGGGAGTCGGCTACACCTTC. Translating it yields CASSLLGQGVGYTF.

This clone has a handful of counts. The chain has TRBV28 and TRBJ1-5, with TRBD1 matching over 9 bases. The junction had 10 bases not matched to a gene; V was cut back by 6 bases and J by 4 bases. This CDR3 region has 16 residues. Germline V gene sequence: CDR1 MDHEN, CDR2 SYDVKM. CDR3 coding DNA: TGTGCCAGCAGCGGTGGACAGGGGAGTATGAATCAGCCCCAGCATTTT. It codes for CASSGGQGSMNQPQHF.

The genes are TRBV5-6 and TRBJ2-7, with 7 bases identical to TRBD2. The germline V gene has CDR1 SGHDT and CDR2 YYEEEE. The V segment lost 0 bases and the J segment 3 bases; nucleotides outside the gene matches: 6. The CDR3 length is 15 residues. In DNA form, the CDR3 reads TGTGCCAGCAGCTTGGGGGGGGGTCTGAACTACGAGCAGTACTTC. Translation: CASSLGGGLNYEQYF. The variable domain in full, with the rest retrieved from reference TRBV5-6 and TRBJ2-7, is DAGVTQSPTHLIKTRGQQVTLRCSPKSGHDTVSWYQQALGQGPQFIFQYYEEEERQRGNFPDRFSGHQFPNYSSELNVNALLLGDSALYLCASSLGGGLNYEQYFGPGTRLTVT.

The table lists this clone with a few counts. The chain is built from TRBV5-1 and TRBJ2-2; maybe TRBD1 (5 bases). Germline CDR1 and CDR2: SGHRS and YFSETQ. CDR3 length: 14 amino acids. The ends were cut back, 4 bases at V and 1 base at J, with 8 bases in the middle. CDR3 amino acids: CASSNTGNTGELFF. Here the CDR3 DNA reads TGCGCCAGCAGCAACACAGGGAACACCGGGGAGCTGTTTTTT.

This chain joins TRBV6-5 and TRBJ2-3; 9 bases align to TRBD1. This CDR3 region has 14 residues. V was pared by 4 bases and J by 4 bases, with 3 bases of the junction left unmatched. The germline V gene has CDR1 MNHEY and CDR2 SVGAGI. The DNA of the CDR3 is TGTGCCAGCAGTTCCCGACAGGGGGCAGATACGCAGTATTTT. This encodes CASSSRQGADTQYF.

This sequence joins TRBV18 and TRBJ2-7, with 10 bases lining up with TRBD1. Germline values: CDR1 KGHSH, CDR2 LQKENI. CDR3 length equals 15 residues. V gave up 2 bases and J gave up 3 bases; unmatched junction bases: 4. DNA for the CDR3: TGTGCCAGCTCACCAGGGACAGGGGATTTCTACGAGCAGTACTTC. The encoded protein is CASSPGTGDFYEQYF. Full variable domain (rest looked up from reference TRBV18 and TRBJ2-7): NAGVMQNPRHLVRRRGQEARLRCSPMKGHSHVYWYRQLPEEGLKFMVYLQKENIIDESGMPKERFSAEFPKEGPSILRIQQVVRGDSAAYFCASSPGTGDFYEQYFGPGTRLTVT.

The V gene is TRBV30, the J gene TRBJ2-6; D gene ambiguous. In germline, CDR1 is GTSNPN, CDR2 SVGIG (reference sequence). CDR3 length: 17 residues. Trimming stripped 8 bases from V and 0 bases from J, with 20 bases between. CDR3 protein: CAGPLRHSSSGANVLTF. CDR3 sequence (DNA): TGTGCCGGGCCCCTCAGACATTCCTCCTCTGGGGCCAACGTCCTGACTTTC.

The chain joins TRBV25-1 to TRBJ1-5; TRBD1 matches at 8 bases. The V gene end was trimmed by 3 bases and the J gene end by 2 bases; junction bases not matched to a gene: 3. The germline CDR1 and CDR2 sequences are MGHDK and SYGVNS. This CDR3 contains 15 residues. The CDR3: CASSDTGGGNQPQHF. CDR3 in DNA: TGTGCCAGCAGTGACACAGGGGGAGGCAATCAGCCCCAGCATTTT.

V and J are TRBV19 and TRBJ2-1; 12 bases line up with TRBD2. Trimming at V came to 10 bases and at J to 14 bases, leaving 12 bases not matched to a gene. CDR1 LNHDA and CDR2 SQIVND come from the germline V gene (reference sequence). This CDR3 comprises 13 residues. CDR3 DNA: TGTGCCACCTCCCAGGGACTAGCGGGTATAGAGTTCTTC. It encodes CATSQGLAGIEFF.

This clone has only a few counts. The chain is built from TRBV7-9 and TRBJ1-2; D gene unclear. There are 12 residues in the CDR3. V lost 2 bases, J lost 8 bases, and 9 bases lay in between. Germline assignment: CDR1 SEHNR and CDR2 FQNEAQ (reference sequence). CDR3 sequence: CASSLQVYGYTF. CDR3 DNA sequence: TGTGCCAGCAGCTTACAGGTTTACGGCTACACCTTC.

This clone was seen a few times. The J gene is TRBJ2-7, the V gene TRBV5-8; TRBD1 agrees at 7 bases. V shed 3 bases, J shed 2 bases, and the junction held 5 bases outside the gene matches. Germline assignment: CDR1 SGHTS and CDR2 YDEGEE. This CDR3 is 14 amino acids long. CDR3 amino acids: CASSSYRGPYEQYF. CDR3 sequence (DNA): TGTGCCAGCAGCTCCTACAGGGGACCCTACGAGCAGTACTTC.

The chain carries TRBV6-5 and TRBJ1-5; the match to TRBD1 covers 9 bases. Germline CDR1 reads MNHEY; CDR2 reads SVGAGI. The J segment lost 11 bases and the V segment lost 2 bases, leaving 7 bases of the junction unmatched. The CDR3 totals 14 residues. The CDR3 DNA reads TGTGCCAGCAGTTACGGAAAGACAGGGGGGGCCCAGCATTTT. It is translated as CASSYGKTGGAQHF.

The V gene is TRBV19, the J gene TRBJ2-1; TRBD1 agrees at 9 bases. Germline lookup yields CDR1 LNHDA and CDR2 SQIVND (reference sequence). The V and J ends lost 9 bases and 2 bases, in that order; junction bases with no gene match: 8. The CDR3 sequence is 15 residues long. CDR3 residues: CASSYRGQTYNEQFF. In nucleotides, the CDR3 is TGTGCCAGCTCCTACAGGGGGCAAACCTACAATGAGCAGTTCTTC.

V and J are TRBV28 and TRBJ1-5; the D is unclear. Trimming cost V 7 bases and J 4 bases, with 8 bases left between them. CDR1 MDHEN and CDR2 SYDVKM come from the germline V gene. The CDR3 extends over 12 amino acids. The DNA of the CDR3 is TGTGCCAGCAAGGCGGGGAATCAGCCCCAGCATTTT. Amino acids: CASKAGNQPQHF.

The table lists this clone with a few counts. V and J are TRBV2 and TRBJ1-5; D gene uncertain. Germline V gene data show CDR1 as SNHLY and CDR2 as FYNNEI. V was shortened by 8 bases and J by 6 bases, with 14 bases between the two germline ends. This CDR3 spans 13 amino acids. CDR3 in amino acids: CASSFAKSQPQHF. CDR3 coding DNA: TGTGCCAGCTCGTTTGCTAAAAGTCAGCCCCAGCATTTT.

CDR3 nucleotide sequence: TGTGCCAGCAGTGCTCTTCTAGCGGATTTCAACGAGCAGTACTTC. Translated, it gives CASSALLADFNEQYF. The gene calls are TRBV28 and TRBJ2-7; the match to TRBD2 covers 7 bases. The CDR3 is 15 residues long. Germline values: CDR1 MDHEN, CDR2 SYDVKM. Trimming at V came to 5 bases and at J to 5 bases, leaving 12 bases not matched to a gene. Looking up the rest from reference TRBV28 and TRBJ2-7 gives the full variable domain: DVKVTQSSRYLVKRTGEKVFLECVQDMDHENMFWYRQDPGLGLRLIYFSYDVKMKEKGDIPEGYSVSREKKERFSLILESASTNQTSMYLCASSALLADFNEQYFGPGTRLTVT.